This TCR beta chain was obtained from a study of cytomegalovirus exposure and HLA in healthy donors. Profiling relied on immunoSEQ multiplex PCR, and the TCRdb table lists in-frame clones only, not all of them. Of roughly 120,000 clones in the sample, around 88% were seen once. The CDR3 is 14 amino acids. Looked up from germline, CDR1 is SNHLY and CDR2 is FYNNEI. The V gene end was trimmed by 3 bases and the J gene end by 3 bases; junction bases not matched to a gene: 5. Material for sequencing was PBMCs. The TCR sequence derives from a man younger than 35 in good health and CMV-seronegative. V gene TRBV2 combines with J gene TRBJ2-7, with TRBD1 matching 7 bases. The CDR3 spells CASSDWDRDYEQYF. CDR3 coding DNA: TGTGCCAGCAGTGATTGGGACAGAGACTACGAGCAGTACTTC. Based on the CDR3 plus reference TRBV2 and TRBJ2-7, the full variable domain is EPEVTQTPSHQVTQMGQEVILRCVPISNHLYFYWYRQILGQKVEFLVSFYNNEISEKSEIFDDQFSVERPDGSNFTLKIRSTKLEDSAMYFCASSDWDRDYEQYFGPGTRLTVT.